The rows below give T cell receptor beta chains drawn from one sample of a study of blood T cells in healthy people across ages. Each CDR3 protein gets one entry after TCRdb re-called the 5' RACE reads with MiXCR. This table has more than 550,000 distinct CDR3 sequences, approximately 22% appearing once. The specimen was blood. Receptor source: a man between 65 and 85 years old in good health. The CDR3 runs from the conserved cysteine through the conserved F or W. D genes are given only for firm matches. Not all rows give a size; the values are once, few, many and, for expanded clones, a class.

CDR3nt,CDR3aa,v_gene,d_gene,j_gene,abundance
TGTGCCAGCAGCCTAGGGGGGTCCGGCGGGCAAGAGACCCAGTACTTC,CASSLGGSGGQETQYF,TRBV7-8,-,TRBJ2-5,-
TGCGCCAGCAGCCCCAGCGAATATGGCTACACCTTC,CASSPSEYGYTF,TRBV5-1,-,TRBJ1-2,-
TGTGCCAGCAGCTTGCACGGACTAGCGGGAAGGAACACCGGGGAGCTGTTTTTT,CASSLHGLAGRNTGELFF,TRBV5-6,TRBD2,TRBJ2-2,-
TGCAGTGCTAGAGATCGGGTCCTCGAGCAGTTCTTC,CSARDRVLEQFF,TRBV20-1,-,TRBJ2-1,-
TGTGCCATCAGTGAGCGGGAATATGGCTACACCTTC,CAISEREYGYTF,TRBV10-3,-,TRBJ1-2,few
TGCGCCAGCAGCTTGAGGCAGGACTTATCGGACATTCAGTACTTC,CASSLRQDLSDIQYF,TRBV5-1,-,TRBJ2-4,few
TGCAGTGCTCCACCGTACGGGACTAGGGTCTACGAGCAGTACTTC,CSAPPYGTRVYEQYF,TRBV20-1,TRBD2,TRBJ2-7,-
TGTGCCAGCAGCTTATCTCCCACTAGCGGGAGGCCCTTCTCCTACAATGAGCAGTTCTTC,CASSLSPTSGRPFSYNEQFF,TRBV7-3,TRBD2,TRBJ2-1,-
TGTGCCAGCAGTCGACAGGACTCTGGAAACACCATATATTTT,CASSRQDSGNTIYF,TRBV3-1,-,TRBJ1-3,-
TGCAGCGGGGGACAGGGGGGTGGTCAAGAGACCCAGTACTTC,CSGGQGGGQETQYF,TRBV29-1,TRBD1,TRBJ2-5,few
TGTGCCGGCATAGGGGATAATGAGCAGTTCTTC,CAGIGDNEQFF,TRBV2,-,TRBJ2-1,once
TGTGCCAGCAGCCCGGGGACAGGTCCGAACACTGAAGCTTTCTTT,CASSPGTGPNTEAFF,TRBV7-9,TRBD1,TRBJ1-1,-
TGTGCCAGCAGCCCGGGGACAGCCAAGAGGGGCTCACCCCTCCACTTT,CASSPGTAKRGSPLHF,TRBV7-9,TRBD1,TRBJ1-6,few
TGTGCCAGCAAGGGACTAGCGGGGGGCCCTAGCACAGATACGCAGTATTTT,CASKGLAGGPSTDTQYF,TRBV28,TRBD2,TRBJ2-3,-
TGTGCCAGCAGTTACGACAGGGGGACGAGGGAGACCCAGTACTTC,CASSYDRGTRETQYF,TRBV6-6,TRBD1,TRBJ2-5,few
TGCAGTGCTAGGCAACTAGCGGGGAGGTACAATGAGCAGTTCTTC,CSARQLAGRYNEQFF,TRBV20-1,TRBD2,TRBJ2-1,few
TGCAGTGCTAGAGATATGGGGGGGGGCCGATACAATGAGCAGTTCTTC,CSARDMGGGRYNEQFF,TRBV20-1,-,TRBJ2-1,few
TGTGCCAGCAGCCCCGTTCTGGGAGATACGCAGTATTTT,CASSPVLGDTQYF,TRBV7-9,-,TRBJ2-3,-
TGTGCCAGCAGCTTAATATCGGGAGAGGACACAGATACGCAGTATTTT,CASSLISGEDTDTQYF,TRBV13,-,TRBJ2-3,-
TGCGCCAGCAGCTTGGATTTGACGGGGCCTGGGGAGACCCAGTACTTC,CASSLDLTGPGETQYF,TRBV5-1,-,TRBJ2-5,-
TGTGCCAGCAGCTTAGGGGCGCCGAGCAATCAGCCCCAGCATTTT,CASSLGAPSNQPQHF,TRBV7-9,-,TRBJ1-5,few
TGCGCCAGCAGCCAAGATCCCACAGATACGCAGTATTTT,CASSQDPTDTQYF,TRBV4-1,-,TRBJ2-3,-
TGCGCCAGCAGCTCGCGTTGGGGACCCGATACGCAGTATTTT,CASSSRWGPDTQYF,TRBV5-1,-,TRBJ2-3,-
TGTGCCAGCTCAATCGGACACGCCACAGATACGCAGTATTTT,CASSIGHATDTQYF,TRBV18,-,TRBJ2-3,few
TGCAGCGCACGGGGAAATAATGAAAAACTGTTTTTT,CSARGNNEKLFF,TRBV29-1,-,TRBJ1-4,few
TGTGCCAGCAGCCCTGGGGGCTTACACTATGGCTACACCTTC,CASSPGGLHYGYTF,TRBV7-2,-,TRBJ1-2,few
TGTGCCAGCAGCTTTTCAGGAATCCAAGAGACCCAGTACTTC,CASSFSGIQETQYF,TRBV11-2,-,TRBJ2-5,-
TGTGCCAGCAGTGAAGAACACGGTAGCACAGATACGCAGTATTTT,CASSEEHGSTDTQYF,TRBV2,-,TRBJ2-3,-
TGTGCCAGCAGTGTTGGCGACAGACCCTATGGCTACACCTTC,CASSVGDRPYGYTF,TRBV6-1,-,TRBJ1-2,few
TGTGCCAGCAGTTTAGGGAGAACAGATACGGAGTATTTT,CASSLGRTDTEYF,TRBV12-3/TRBV12-4,-,TRBJ2-3,-
TGTGCCAGCAGCCAACGGCCAGGAGTGAATTCACCCCTCCACTTT,CASSQRPGVNSPLHF,TRBV3-1,-,TRBJ1-6,few